Sequencing of this TCR beta chain was carried out in a study of T cells in Graves' hyperthyroidism and ophthalmopathy. Amplification of TCR beta CDR3 regions was performed using RNA transcripts as template. Initially, a first-round RT-PCR of the TCR CDR3 employed the HTBI primer set. From the multiplex PCR reads, TCRdb called clonotypes with MiXCR, one entry per CDR3 protein. The table lists 300,000 to 400,000 distinct CDR3 sequences, approximately 15% of them singletons. Study conclusions and caveats: Most thyroid clonotypes expanded above 0.001 appeared in blood too. The model forecast ophthalmopathy, anticipating it by a median approximately 6.2 months before onset.

Germline loops: CDR1 SQVTM, CDR2 ANQGSEA. This CDR3 spans 13 amino acids. This clonotype was observed a few times. Antigen unknown. The chain employs TRBV29-1 and TRBJ1-5, with 7 positions matching TRBD1. The TCR originated in a woman in her 30s with Graves' hyperthyroidism. Specimen: blood. In nucleotides, the CDR3 is TGCTCTATTAGCGGGACAGCCAATCAGCCCCAGCATTTT. This codes for CSISGTANQPQHF.